The rows below give T cell receptor beta chains drawn from one sample of a study of T cell responses to AZD1222 COVID-19 vaccine. Method: immunoSEQ multiplex PCR; TCRdb's copy keeps in-frame clones and lacks some. The data hold 130,000 or so clones, with less than 95% observed a single time. The specimen comprised peripheral blood, sampled on day 0 of AZD1222 vaccination. Receptors originate from an adult in good health. Both conserved end residues are part of each CDR3.

v_call: TRBV28
cdr3_aa: CASSSDAVFQFF

v_call: TRBV11-3
cdr3_aa: CASSSGQGIQETQYF

v_call: TRBV27
cdr3_aa: CASSLSPGNQPQHF

v_call: TRBV5-4
cdr3_aa: CASSLQVPNTEAFF

v_call: TRBV24-1
cdr3_aa: CATSSGDRIYNEQFF

v_call: TRBV5-6
cdr3_aa: CASSWGPLAGVNTGELFF

v_call: TRBV18
cdr3_aa: CASSPMTSGKTEAFF

v_call: TRBV28
cdr3_aa: CASSLSGQGNTEAFF

v_call: TRBV18
cdr3_aa: CASSSLGGENNQPQHF

v_call: TRBV28
cdr3_aa: CASRPPGPDIPSSYNEQFF

v_call: TRBV28
cdr3_aa: CASRAGAGYTEAFF

v_call: TRBV11-3
cdr3_aa: CASSGKGYNEQFF

v_call: TRBV11-2
cdr3_aa: CASKTIPNYEQYF

v_call: TRBV27
cdr3_aa: CASSLSTSAEQYF

v_call: TRBV24-1
cdr3_aa: CATSDLGRGGETQYF

v_call: TRBV19
cdr3_aa: CASTKATSGSTDTQYF

v_call: TRBV19
cdr3_aa: CASTPIRSGNTIYF

v_call: TRBV10-1
cdr3_aa: CAIPPWDWSSYEQYF

v_call: TRBV7-9
cdr3_aa: CASSLHGSNEKLFF

v_call: TRBV15
cdr3_aa: CATSRGLGVTYNEQFF

v_call: TRBV24-1
cdr3_aa: CATKEVYEQYF

v_call: TRBV24-1
cdr3_aa: CATSDSWTEQETQYF

v_call: TRBV6-5
cdr3_aa: CASRTGGAYSPLHF

v_call: TRBV27
cdr3_aa: CASTSSTDTQYF

v_call: TRBV23-1
cdr3_aa: CASSHFIGQGKPYEQYF

v_call: TRBV7-8
cdr3_aa: CASSLALGATEAFF

v_call: TRBV27
cdr3_aa: CASSLAGDINYGYTF

v_call: TRBV18
cdr3_aa: CASSPDRDQFYTEAFF

v_call: TRBV29-1
cdr3_aa: CSVRDVRSDTGELFF

v_call: TRBV6-6
cdr3_aa: CASSRRLAGGQGFQETQYF

v_call: TRBV28
cdr3_aa: CASSSTGDENTEAFF